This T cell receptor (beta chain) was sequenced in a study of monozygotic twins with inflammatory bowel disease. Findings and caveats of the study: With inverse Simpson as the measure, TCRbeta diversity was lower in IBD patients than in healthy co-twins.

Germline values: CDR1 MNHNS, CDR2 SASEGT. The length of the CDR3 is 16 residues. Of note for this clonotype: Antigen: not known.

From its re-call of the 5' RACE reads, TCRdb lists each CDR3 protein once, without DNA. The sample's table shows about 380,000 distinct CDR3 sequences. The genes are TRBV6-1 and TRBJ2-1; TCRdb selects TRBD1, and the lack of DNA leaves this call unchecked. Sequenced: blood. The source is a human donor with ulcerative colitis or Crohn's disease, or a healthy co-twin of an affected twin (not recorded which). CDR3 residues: CASRPVDRGRSNEQFF.